The 10 T cell receptor beta chains listed next were all sequenced from one sample in a study of T cells in Graves' hyperthyroidism and ophthalmopathy. Template material for amplifying TCR beta CDR3 regions consisted of RNA transcripts. First-round RT-PCR of the TCR CDR3 relied on the HTBI primer set. Each CDR3 protein is one row after TCRdb ran MiXCR on the multiplex PCR reads. The data hold fewer than 650,000 distinct CDR3 sequences, with about 45% observed a single time. The sample comprised peripheral blood or thyroid tissue (not recorded which). These receptors were taken from an adult woman with Graves' disease, either hyperthyroidism or ophthalmopathy (not recorded which).

In this sample, this clonotype turned up many times. The chain couples TRBV11-2 to TRBJ2-5, with a weak D call TRBD1 (6 bases). Germline lookup yields CDR1 SGHAT and CDR2 FQNNGV. The CDR3 spans 12 residues. V gave up 4 bases and J gave up 3 bases, with 6 bases separating them. The CDR3 DNA sequence: TGTGCCAGCAGCTACAGGGAAGAGACCCAGTACTTC. Translating gives CASSYREETQYF. Full variable domain (remainder filled in from reference TRBV11-2 and TRBJ2-5): EAGVAQSPRYKIIEKRQSVAFWCNPISGHATLYWYQQILGQGPKLLIQFQNNGVVDDSQLPKDRFSAERLKGVDSTLKIQPAKLEDSAVYLCASSYREETQYFGPGTRLLVL.

On this clonotype itself: A much larger clone is a single base away; this may be a read error. The conserved closing phenylalanine or tryptophan is absent in this CDR3, likely reflecting a read error. The V gene is TRBV5-4, the J gene TRBJ2-7; D is perhaps TRBD2 (6 bases). The germline V gene encodes CDR1 SGHNT and CDR2 YYREEE (reference sequence). The CDR3 totals 14 residues. V shed 4 bases and J shed 2 bases, with 13 bases lying between them. CDR3 amino acids: CASSPPAGTYEQYL. CDR3 coding DNA: TGTGCCAGCAGCCCCCCGGCGGGGACCTACGAGCAGTACCTC.

In its sample, this clonotype was seen a few times. The V gene is TRBV13, the J gene TRBJ2-1; 9 nucleotides match TRBD1. The CDR3 is 15 residues long. The junction had 11 bases not matched to a gene; V was cut back by 6 bases and J by 8 bases. Per germline, CDR1 PRHDT and CDR2 FYEKMQ (reference sequence). The CDR3 region is CASRPTGGALYEQFF. CDR3 bases: TGTGCCAGCAGGCCTACAGGGGGCGCGCTTTATGAGCAGTTCTTC.

This clonotype was recorded a few times. This chain joins TRBV28 and TRBJ1-3; tentative D call: TRBD1 (6 bases). Between the trimmed V and J ends, which lost 8 bases and 4 bases, there was a span of 12 bases. Germline CDR1 and CDR2: MDHEN and SYDVKM. CDR3 length: 13 residues. The CDR3 protein is CASGGGLGNTIYF. DNA for the CDR3: TGTGCCAGCGGAGGGGGATTAGGAAACACCATATATTTT.

This clonotype was observed a few times. V is TRBV3-1 and J is TRBJ2-5, with 10 bases lining up with TRBD1. Germline V gives CDR1 LGHDT, CDR2 YNNKEL (reference sequence). This CDR3 is 15 amino acids long. The V and J ends lost 1 base and 5 bases, in that order; junction bases with no gene match: 4. In DNA form, the CDR3 reads TGTGCCAGCAGCCAAGCTGGGACAGGGGTCGAGACCCAGTACTTC. Residues: CASSQAGTGVETQYF.

CDR3 nucleotides: TGTGCCAGCAGTGAATTCGAGCGCCTGGAGCAGTACTTC. It encodes CASSEFERLEQYF. V is TRBV2 and J is TRBJ2-7; D gene unclear. Germline CDR1 and CDR2: SNHLY and FYNNEI. V dropped 2 bases and J dropped 7 bases, with 12 bases sitting between them. The CDR3 length is 13 residues.

The chain employs TRBV2 and TRBJ1-1, with 9 bases matching TRBD1. The CDR3 has 16 amino acids. CDR1 SNHLY and CDR2 FYNNEI come from the germline V gene. Trimming took 5 bases from V and 0 from J; bases not matched to a gene: 7. The CDR3 coding sequence is TGTGCCAGCAGTAATGTGGGGACAGGGATGAACACTGAAGCTTTCTTT. Protein: CASSNVGTGMNTEAFF.

The J gene is TRBJ1-1, the V gene TRBV20-1; no clear D gene. The V end lost 2 bases, the J end lost 12 bases, and 13 bases lay between the germline ends. The CDR3 covers 11 residues. Germline CDR1 reads DFQATT; CDR2 reads SNEGSKA (reference sequence). The CDR3 DNA is TGCAGTGCTAGAACGGGGTCAGTGTCTTTCTTT. Translated, it gives CSARTGSVSFF.

This clonotype was seen just once. V gene TRBV6-1 combines with J gene TRBJ1-2, with TRBD1 as a possible D gene (6 bases). Germline CDR1 is MNHNS and CDR2 is SASEGT. The CDR3 sequence is 13 residues long. V lost 6 bases, J lost 6 bases, and 14 bases lay in between. This CDR3 is CASSPGHGDGYTF. For the CDR3, the DNA is TGTGCCAGCAGCCCGGGACATGGGGATGGCTACACCTTC.

This clonotype came up a few times. The rearrangement uses TRBV7-9 and TRBJ1-6, with a weak D call TRBD1 (5 bases). The V end was cut by 5 bases, the J end by 10 bases, with 15 bases between. Germline values: CDR1 SEHNR, CDR2 FQNEAQ (reference sequence). CDR3 size: 14 residues. This chain's CDR3 is CASSHRDVYSPLHF. The CDR3 DNA sequence: TGTGCCAGCAGCCACCGGGACGTCTACTCACCCCTCCACTTT.